This T cell receptor beta chain was found in a study of CD8 T cells in ankylosing spondylitis. General study results and limits: The authors reported significant enrichment of disease-linked clones in matched ankylosing spondylitis synovial fluid. In ankylosing spondylitis blood, a motif of 7 to 9 highly homologous TCR beta variants appeared characteristic.

V was shortened by 1 base and J by 8 bases, with 9 bases between the two germline ends. The CDR3 contains 12 residues. Germline V gene sequence: CDR1 SGDLS, CDR2 YYNGEE. With regard to this clonotype: Its specificity is not known.

TCRdb analysed the 5' RACE reads with MiXCR anew, one entry per CDR3 protein. The sample records fewer than 450,000 distinct CDR3 sequences, roughly a sixth being singletons. The chain employs TRBV9 and TRBJ1-2; D not certain. Input material: blood, either unsorted or a sorted T cell fraction (not recorded which). The receptor's source is a male donor with ankylosing spondylitis. CDR3 in DNA: TGTGCCAGCAGCGTATCAATGGGAGGCTACACCTTC. Translated: CASSVSMGGYTF. The entire variable domain, with the rest obtained from reference TRBV9 and TRBJ1-2, is as follows: DSGVTQTPKHLITATGQRVTLRCSPRSGDLSVYWYQQSLDQGLQFLIQYYNGEERAKGNILERFSAQQFPDLHSELNLSSLELGDSALYFCASSVSMGGYTFGSGTRLTVV.